This T cell receptor beta chain was identified in a study of cytomegalovirus exposure and HLA in healthy donors. The V and J ends lost 7 bases and 7 bases respectively, with 10 bases between them. Germline V gene data show CDR1 as LNHDA and CDR2 as SQIVND (reference sequence). The CDR3 extends over 11 amino acids. Study results and caveats: Altogether, some 160 TCR beta chains were recorded as cytomegalovirus-associated. Because they were indistinguishable, some V segments, including TRBV6-2 and TRBV6-3, were excluded.

The PCR contained 60 Vbeta and 13 Jbeta primers. In the source study's methods: About 11 million of tens of millions of unique TCR beta chains were shared, per a later count. Data came from immunoSEQ multiplex PCR; TCRdb stores just in-frame clones and leaves some out. The V and J calls and clone size were taken over from that table, and D and trimming were inferred from the DNA. The table includes some 100,000 clones, 60% to 75% detected once. As for this clone: Its specificity is unknown.

The clonotype originates from a woman aged 35 to 49 in good health and CMV-seronegative. The sample taken for sequencing was PBMCs. V and J are TRBV19 and TRBJ1-1; perhaps TRBD1 as D (5 bases). The CDR3 coding sequence is TGTGCCAGTATAGCAGGGATTGAAGCTTTCTTT. Amino acid sequence: CASIAGIEAFF.